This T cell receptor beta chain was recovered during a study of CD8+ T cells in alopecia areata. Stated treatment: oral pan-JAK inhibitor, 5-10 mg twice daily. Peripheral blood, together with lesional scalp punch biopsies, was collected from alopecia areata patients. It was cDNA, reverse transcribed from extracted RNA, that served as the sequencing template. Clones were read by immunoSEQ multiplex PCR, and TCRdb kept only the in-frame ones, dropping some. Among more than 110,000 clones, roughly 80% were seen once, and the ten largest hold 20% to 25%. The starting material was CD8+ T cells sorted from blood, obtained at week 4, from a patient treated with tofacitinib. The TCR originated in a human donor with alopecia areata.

The CDR3 region has the DNA TGTGCCTGGACGCTCAGGGGGCACCTTACCGGGGAGCTGTTTTTT. Its protein product is CAWTLRGHLTGELFF. The V gene is TRBV30, the J gene TRBJ2-2; 8 bases fit TRBD1. CDR1 GTSNPN and CDR2 SVGIG come from the germline V gene (reference sequence). The CDR3 spans 15 residues. V was pared by 4 bases and J by 5 bases, with 9 bases of the junction left unmatched.